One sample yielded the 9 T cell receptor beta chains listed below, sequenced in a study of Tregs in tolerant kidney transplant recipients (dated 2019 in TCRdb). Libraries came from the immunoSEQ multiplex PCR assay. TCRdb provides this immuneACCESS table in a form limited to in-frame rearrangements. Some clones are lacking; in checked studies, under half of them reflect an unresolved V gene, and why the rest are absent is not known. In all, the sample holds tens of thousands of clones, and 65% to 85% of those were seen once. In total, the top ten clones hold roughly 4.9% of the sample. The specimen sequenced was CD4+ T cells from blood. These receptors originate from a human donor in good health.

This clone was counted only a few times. For the CDR3, the DNA is TGTGCCAGCAGCGAGGGGGGGTCTGGAAACACCATATATTTT. It encodes CASSEGGSGNTIYF. The chain has TRBV9 and TRBJ1-3; a weak D match, TRBD1 (6 bases). Germline V CDR1 and CDR2: SGDLS, YYNGEE. The CDR3 is 14 amino acids. V lost 3 bases to trimming and J lost 1 base, with 8 bases between them.

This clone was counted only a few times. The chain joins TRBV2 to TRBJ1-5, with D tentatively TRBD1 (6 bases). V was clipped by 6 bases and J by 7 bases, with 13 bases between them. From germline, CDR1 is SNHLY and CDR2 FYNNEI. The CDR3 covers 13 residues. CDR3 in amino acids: CASRAGALQPQHF. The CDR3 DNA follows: TGTGCCAGCAGAGCGGGGGCTCTGCAGCCCCAGCATTTT.

CDR3 loop: CASSISSGRIPEQYF. The CDR3 DNA reads as TGTGCCAGTAGTATCTCTAGCGGGAGAATCCCCGAGCAGTACTTC. The V gene is TRBV19, the J gene TRBJ2-7; 10 bases match TRBD2. This CDR3 region has 15 residues. Germline V gene sequence: CDR1 LNHDA, CDR2 SQIVND (reference sequence). V lost 3 bases, J lost 6 bases, and 8 bases stayed unmatched.

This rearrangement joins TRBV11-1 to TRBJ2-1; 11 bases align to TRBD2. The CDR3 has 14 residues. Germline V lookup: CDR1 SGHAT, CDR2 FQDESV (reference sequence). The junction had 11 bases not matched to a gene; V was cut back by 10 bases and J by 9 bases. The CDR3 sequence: CATLPGLAEGEQFF. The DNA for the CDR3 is TGTGCCACCCTCCCGGGACTAGCGGAGGGTGAGCAGTTCTTC.

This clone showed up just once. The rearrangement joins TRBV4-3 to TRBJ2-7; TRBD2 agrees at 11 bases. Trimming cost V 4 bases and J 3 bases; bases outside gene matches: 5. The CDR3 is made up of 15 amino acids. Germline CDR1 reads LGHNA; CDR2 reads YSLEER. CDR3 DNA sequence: TGCGCCAGCAGCCGAGGGACTAGCGGCCTCTACGAGCAGTACTTC. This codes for CASSRGTSGLYEQYF.

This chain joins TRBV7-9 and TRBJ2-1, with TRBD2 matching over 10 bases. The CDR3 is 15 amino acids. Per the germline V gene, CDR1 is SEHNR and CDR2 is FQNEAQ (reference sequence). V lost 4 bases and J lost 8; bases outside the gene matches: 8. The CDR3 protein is CASSYLTSGIDEQFF. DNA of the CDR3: TGTGCCAGCAGCTACTTAACTAGCGGGATCGATGAGCAGTTCTTC.

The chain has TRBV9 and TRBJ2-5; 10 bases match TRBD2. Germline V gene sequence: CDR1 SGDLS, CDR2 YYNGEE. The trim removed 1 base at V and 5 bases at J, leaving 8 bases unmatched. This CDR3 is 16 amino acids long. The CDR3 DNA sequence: TGTGCCAGCAGCGTAATTCCCCTAGCGGGGGTCGAGACCCAGTACTTC. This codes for CASSVIPLAGVETQYF.

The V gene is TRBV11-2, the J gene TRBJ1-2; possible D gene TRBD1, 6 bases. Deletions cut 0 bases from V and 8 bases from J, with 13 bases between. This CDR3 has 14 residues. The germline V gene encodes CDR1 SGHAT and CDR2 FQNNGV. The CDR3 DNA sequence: TGTGCCAGCAGCTTAGATAAGGGGGTACAAGGCTACACCTTC. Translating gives CASSLDKGVQGYTF.

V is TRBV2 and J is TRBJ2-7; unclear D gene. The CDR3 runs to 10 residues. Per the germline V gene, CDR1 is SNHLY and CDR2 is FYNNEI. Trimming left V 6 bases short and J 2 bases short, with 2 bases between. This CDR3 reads CASRTYEQYF. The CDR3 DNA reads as TGTGCCAGCAGGACCTACGAGCAGTACTTC.